These T cell receptor beta chains were read from a single sample in a study of T cell clonotyping in hematopoietic cell transplantation. Libraries were prepared by immunoSEQ multiplex PCR; TCRdb keeps only in-frame clonotypes and omits some of them. This table holds approximately 9,500 clones, about 75% found once. Source: PBMCs, taken 30 days after allogeneic stem cell transplant. Source of these receptors: a female patient aged 40-49 years who had an allogeneic stem cell transplant from a related donor, so T cells may come from the graft donor. Some clones in this sample may be carry-over from other donors' samples. The CDR3 runs from the conserved cysteine through the conserved F or W. Not every row has a clone size; where given, it reads once, few, many or a size class.

V gene	J gene	clone size	CDR3 protein
TRBV6-5	TRBJ2-7	.	CASSLRPSFNEQYF
TRBV5-1	TRBJ1-1	.	CASSLGQGMDEAFF
TRBV11-3	TRBJ2-5	.	CASSKGGQGETQYF
TRBV29-1	TRBJ2-5	.	CSVERETQYF
TRBV5-4	TRBJ2-7	.	CASSSRTGSNYEQYF
TRBV19	TRBJ1-3	.	CASSLGQVSGNTIYF
TRBV11-2	TRBJ1-4	.	CASSFTGRMGKLFF
TRBV10-3	TRBJ2-3	few	CAIRLAGEVDTQYF
TRBV7-2	TRBJ2-5	.	CASSPGLAGKTQYF
TRBV11-2	TRBJ1-2	few	CASSLDRGYGYTF
TRBV19	TRBJ1-3	once	CASSLMWGSRDTIYF
TRBV5-1	TRBJ2-1	few	CASSSLLSGSTFNEQFF
TRBV30	TRBJ1-1	few	CASSHSNTEAFF
TRBV29-1	TRBJ2-3	few	CSVEEQYF
TRBV6-1	TRBJ2-4	once	CASSEVSWGVDYF